These 5 T cell receptor beta chains originate from one sample sequenced in a study of siplizumab effects on memory and regulatory T cells. Assay: immunoSEQ multiplex PCR; the TCRdb copy retains only in-frame clones and omits some. Of approximately 100,000 clones in the sample, about 94% were seen once. The sequenced sample was non-Treg CD4+ T cells sorted from blood. The source is a human donor in good health.

V is TRBV10-2 and J is TRBJ1-2; 7 nucleotides align to TRBD1. CDR1 and CDR2 (germline): WSHSY, SAAADI. The CDR3 length is 12 residues. The V and J ends lost 4 bases and 7 bases, in that order; junction bases with no gene match: 3. The DNA for the CDR3 is TGCGCCAGCAGTGGACAGGGTGGTGGCTACACCTTC. Its protein is CASSGQGGGYTF.

This chain joins TRBV7-9 and TRBJ2-2; 7 bases align to TRBD1. The CDR3 has 15 amino acids. Trimming at V came to 1 base and at J to 7 bases, leaving 6 bases not matched to a gene. Germline V gene sequence: CDR1 SEHNR, CDR2 FQNEAQ (reference sequence). The CDR3 region has the DNA TGTGCCAGCAGCTTAGGACAGGGACAGAGCGGGGAGCTGTTTTTT. It codes for CASSLGQGQSGELFF.

The chain employs TRBV6-6 and TRBJ2-1; D may correspond to TRBD1 or TRBD2 (5 bases each). Trimming left V 7 bases short and J 3 bases short, with 16 bases between. CDR1 is MNHNY and CDR2 is SVGAGI in the germline V gene (reference sequence). This CDR3 has 15 residues. The CDR3 sequence: CASTQGASNYNEQFF. As DNA, the CDR3 is TGTGCCAGCACCCAGGGAGCGAGTAACTACAATGAGCAGTTCTTC.

V is TRBV9 and J is TRBJ1-1; 7 bases map to TRBD1. With V trimmed by 0 bases and J by 6 bases, 5 bases remained unmatched. The CDR3 contains 14 residues. Germline V gene data show CDR1 as SGDLS and CDR2 as YYNGEE. Here the CDR3 DNA reads TGTGCCAGCAGCGTAGCGACAGGGACCGCTGAAGCTTTCTTT. This gives the protein CASSVATGTAEAFF.

The chain uses TRBV5-6 and TRBJ1-2, with D maybe TRBD1 (6 bases). Germline CDR1 is SGHDT and CDR2 is YYEEEE. Trimming took 1 base from V and 4 from J, leaving 8 bases between them. CDR3 length equals 13 residues. In nucleotides, the CDR3 is TGTGCCAGCAGCTTGAACAGGGCCTATGGCTACACCTTC. Encoded protein: CASSLNRAYGYTF.